The 24 T cell receptor beta chains given below trace back to one sample, sequenced in a study of cytomegalovirus exposure and HLA in healthy donors. Use of 60 Vbeta and 13 Jbeta primers characterized the PCR. Assay used: immunoSEQ multiplex PCR; TCRdb lists only in-frame clones, some missing. This table has roughly 200,000 clones, around 80% appearing once. Sequencing used PBMCs. The receptors originated from a woman in her 30s in good health and CMV-seropositive.

This clone was found a few times. This sequence joins TRBV5-1 and TRBJ2-5, with D possibly being TRBD2 (6 bases). CDR3 length: 16 amino acids. Germline V gene data show CDR1 as SGHRS and CDR2 as YFSETQ. The V and J ends lost 1 base and 4 bases respectively, with 17 bases between them. Here the CDR3 reads CASSLRGIRSLETQYF. Written as DNA, the CDR3 is TGCGCCAGCAGCTTGCGGGGGATTAGGTCACTAGAGACCCAGTACTTC. Full variable domain (missing parts from reference TRBV5-1 and TRBJ2-5): KAGVTQTPRYLIKTRGQQVTLSCSPISGHRSVSWYQQTPGQGLQFLFEYFSETQRNKGNFPGRFSGRQFSNSRSEMNVSTLELGDSALYLCASSLRGIRSLETQYFGPGTRLLVL.

The chain is built from TRBV29-1 and TRBJ2-2; TRBD1 might be the D (5 bases). Trimming cost V 7 bases and J 7 bases, with 19 bases left between them. Germline V gives CDR1 SQVTM, CDR2 ANQGSEA. CDR3 length: 14 residues. The CDR3 DNA sequence: TGCAGCGACCCTAAAGGGGAATCGGGCGGGGAGCTGTTTTTT. Residues: CSDPKGESGGELFF.

The J gene is TRBJ1-6, the V gene TRBV9, with unresolved D. Germline V gene sequence: CDR1 SGDLS, CDR2 YYNGEE. V was pared by 3 bases and J by 6 bases, with 4 bases between. The CDR3 extends over 12 amino acids. In DNA form, the CDR3 reads TGTGCCAGCAGCGCTAGTAATTCACCCCTCCACTTT. This codes for CASSASNSPLHF.

This chain links TRBV4-1 with TRBJ2-7; 9 nucleotides align to TRBD2. Trimming at V came to 4 bases and at J to 4 bases, leaving 8 bases not matched to a gene. The CDR3 has 15 amino acids. The germline V gene has CDR1 MGHRA and CDR2 YSYEKL. The CDR3 sequence is CASSPPGTSSYEQYF. The CDR3 region has the DNA TGCGCCAGCAGCCCCCCCGGGACTAGCAGTTACGAGCAGTACTTC.

The chain combines TRBV4-3 with TRBJ2-1, with 8 nucleotides matching TRBD2. Germline V gene lookup returns CDR1 LGHNA and CDR2 YSLEER. The CDR3 extends over 16 amino acids. The V segment lost 2 bases and the J segment 0 bases; nucleotides outside the gene matches: 3. CDR3 amino acids: CASSQQLAVSYNEQFF. For the CDR3, the DNA is TGCGCCAGCAGCCAACAACTAGCGGTCTCCTACAATGAGCAGTTCTTC.

As for this clone: This sample also contains other DNA sequences that code for the same CDR3. The gene calls are TRBV9 and TRBJ2-7; perhaps TRBD2 as D (5 bases). Looked up from germline, CDR1 is SGDLS and CDR2 is YYNGEE. The CDR3 has 15 amino acids. Between the trimmed V and J ends, which lost 0 bases and 0 bases, there was a span of 10 bases. CDR3 sequence reads: CASSVGGDSSYEQYF. As DNA, the CDR3 is TGTGCCAGCAGCGTAGGGGGAGATAGCTCCTACGAGCAGTACTTC.

The chain has TRBV7-8 and TRBJ2-2, with D maybe TRBD2 (5 bases). Germline CDR1 reads SGHVS; CDR2 reads FQNEAQ. The ends were cut back, 8 bases at V and 0 bases at J, with 10 bases in the middle. The CDR3 sequence is 14 residues long. The CDR3 coding sequence is TGTGCCAGCGGGGAGAACGCGAACACCGGGGAGCTGTTTTTT. Protein sequence: CASGENANTGELFF.

This clone was seen ten or more times. CDR3 nucleotides: TGTGCCAGCAGCGCTTACTCGACGGGGAACACTGAAGCTTTCTTT. It specifies CASSAYSTGNTEAFF. This chain links TRBV9 with TRBJ1-1; no reliable D call. CDR1 is SGDLS and CDR2 is YYNGEE in the germline V gene. The V and J ends lost 3 bases and 1 base respectively, with 13 bases between them. There are 15 residues in the CDR3.

The CDR3 loop reads CASSDHGTGGYEQYF. CDR3 in DNA: TGTGCCAGCAGCGACCACGGGACAGGGGGCTACGAGCAGTACTTC. The J gene is TRBJ2-7, the V gene TRBV11-2; 11 bases are a match to TRBD1. CDR1 SGHAT and CDR2 FQNNGV come from the germline V gene. The CDR3 is 15 residues long. J was trimmed by 3 bases and V by 5 bases; bases with no gene match: 6.

This chain uses TRBV11-2 with TRBJ1-1; perhaps TRBD1 as D (5 bases). The ends were cut back, 5 bases at V and 2 bases at J, with 18 bases in the middle. Germline CDR1 SGHAT, CDR2 FQNNGV. The CDR3 runs to 16 residues. This chain's CDR3 is CASSQGWAGSNTEAFF. The DNA of the CDR3 is TGTGCCAGCAGCCAAGGCTGGGCAGGGTCAAACACTGAAGCTTTCTTT.

This clone has just one count. Here the CDR3 reads CASREDRPNEKLFF. CDR3 DNA: TGTGCCAGCAGAGAGGACAGGCCTAATGAAAAACTGTTTTTT. The chain employs TRBV2 and TRBJ1-4; TRBD1 matches 7 bases. Per the germline V gene, CDR1 is SNHLY and CDR2 is FYNNEI. J gave up 3 bases and V 6 bases, and 4 bases lay outside the gene matches. There are 14 residues in the CDR3.

This clone was counted once. The chain joins TRBV5-8 to TRBJ2-5; maybe TRBD1 (6 bases). The CDR3 length is 14 residues. V was clipped by 4 bases and J by 3 bases, with 13 bases between them. Per the germline V gene, CDR1 is SGHTS and CDR2 is YDEGEE. CDR3 nucleotides: TGTGCCAGCAGCCCGGGACAAGGGGAAGAGACCCAGTACTTC. It encodes CASSPGQGEETQYF.

The V call is TRBV4-3, the J call TRBJ2-2; D is uncertain. The CDR3 length is 15 residues. V lost 0 bases and J 1 base, leaving 6 bases between the germline ends. Germline V gene data show CDR1 as LGHNA and CDR2 as YSLEER. CDR3 in amino acids: CASSQDHRNTGELFF. CDR3 sequence (DNA): TGCGCCAGCAGCCAAGATCACAGGAACACCGGGGAGCTGTTTTTT.

The chain joins TRBV5-4 to TRBJ2-5, with D possibly matching TRBD1 (6 bases). Trimming shortened V by 4 bases and J by 5 bases, and 15 bases separated the two germline ends. This CDR3 has 14 amino acids. The germline V gene encodes CDR1 SGHNT and CDR2 YYREEE (reference sequence). This CDR3 reads CASSDRFRGETQYF. For the CDR3, the DNA is TGTGCCAGCAGCGACCGGTTTAGGGGGGAGACCCAGTACTTC.

The chain employs TRBV4-1 and TRBJ1-1, with TRBD1 as a possible D gene (6 bases). Germline V gene sequence: CDR1 MGHRA, CDR2 YSYEKL. The V end was cut by 0 bases, the J end by 0 bases, with 8 bases between. This CDR3 contains 15 residues. This chain's CDR3 is CASSQEQGLNTEAFF. CDR3 DNA: TGCGCCAGCAGCCAAGAACAGGGACTGAACACTGAAGCTTTCTTT.

The chain has TRBV7-6 and TRBJ2-7; 7 bases are shared with TRBD2. CDR1 and CDR2 from the germline V gene are SGHVS and FNYEAQ. The CDR3 runs 16 residues. J lost 7 bases, V lost 1 base, and 13 bases had no gene match. The CDR3 coding sequence is TGTGCCAGCAGCTTAGGAACGGGGGGACCAGGTTCTGAGCAGTACTTC. As protein: CASSLGTGGPGSEQYF.

The sample holds a few counts of this clone. This chain links TRBV29-1 with TRBJ2-2; TRBD1 is a possible D gene (5 bases). The V end lost 8 bases, the J end lost 5 bases, and 12 bases lay between the germline ends. The CDR3 is 12 amino acids. CDR1 is SQVTM, CDR2 ANQGSEA, per germline. The CDR3 nucleotides read TGCAGCCCTCTGACAGAAACCGGGGAGCTGTTTTTT. Encoded protein: CSPLTETGELFF.

This clone was seen only a few times. The chain carries TRBV6-6 and TRBJ2-7; TRBD1 might be the D (6 bases). The V gene's germline CDR1 is MNHNY and CDR2 SVGAGI (reference sequence). This CDR3 has 15 amino acids. Between the trimmed V and J ends, which lost 0 bases and 0 bases, there was a span of 9 bases. CDR3: CASSYSADSSYEQYF. CDR3 bases: TGTGCCAGCAGTTACTCGGCGGACAGCTCCTACGAGCAGTACTTC.

The rearrangement links TRBV4-3 to TRBJ1-2; the D gene is possibly TRBD1 (5 bases). There are 14 residues in the CDR3. V lost 2 bases, J lost 7 bases, and 14 bases lay in between. The V gene's germline CDR1 is LGHNA and CDR2 YSLEER. This CDR3 is CASSQSQGGFGYTF. The CDR3 DNA follows: TGCGCCAGCAGCCAAAGCCAGGGTGGATTTGGCTACACCTTC.

This chain uses TRBV19 with TRBJ1-2; D call uncertain. This CDR3 is built from 12 residues. V lost 2 bases, J lost 9 bases, and 10 bases lay in between. From germline, CDR1 is LNHDA and CDR2 SQIVND (reference sequence). Here the CDR3 DNA reads TGTGCCAGTAGTATAAGAGCCTCCAGCTACACCTTC. Translated, it gives CASSIRASSYTF.

This clone is a singleton in its sample. The chain uses TRBV5-6 and TRBJ1-1, with 7 bases fitting TRBD1. The CDR3 length is 17 residues. V was pared by 3 bases and J by 2 bases, with 13 bases of the junction left unmatched. Germline V CDR1 and CDR2: SGHDT, YYEEEE. CDR3 region: CASSSPLTGTVNTEAFF. The DNA of the CDR3 is TGTGCCAGCAGCTCGCCTTTGACCGGGACAGTTAACACTGAAGCTTTCTTT.

CDR3 residues: CASSSTSGGLTDTQYF. DNA of the CDR3: TGCGCCAGCAGCTCCACTAGCGGGGGGCTCACAGATACGCAGTATTTT. The chain joins TRBV4-1 to TRBJ2-3, with 12 bases fitting TRBD2. With V trimmed by 5 bases and J by 2 bases, 5 bases remained unmatched. The CDR3 is 16 residues long. Looked up from germline, CDR1 is MGHRA and CDR2 is YSYEKL.

The J gene is TRBJ1-3, the V gene TRBV5-1; 7 bases line up with TRBD1. Germline loops: CDR1 SGHRS, CDR2 YFSETQ. The CDR3 has 15 residues. With V trimmed by 1 base and J by 3 bases, 4 bases remained unmatched. CDR3: CASSLWGDSGNTIYF. The CDR3 nucleotides are TGCGCCAGCAGCTTGTGGGGGGACAGTGGAAACACCATATATTTT.

This clone was observed once. The rearrangement uses TRBV2 and TRBJ2-1, with 10 nucleotides matching TRBD2. V shed 2 bases, J shed 8 bases, and the junction held 12 bases outside the gene matches. Per germline, CDR1 SNHLY and CDR2 FYNNEI. This CDR3 is built from 17 residues. CDR3 bases: TGTGCCAGCAGTGAAATGGCTAGCGGGAGTATGGGCGATGAGCAGTTCTTC. Translating gives CASSEMASGSMGDEQFF.